Each of the 18 T cell receptor beta chains below was sequenced from the same sample in a study of blood T cell repertoires in COVID-19. Sequencing was performed with immunoSEQ multiplex PCR; in TCRdb, only in-frame clones are kept and a portion is missing. This table holds roughly 150,000 clones, 85% to 90% found once. The sequencing sample was made of peripheral blood. The origin of the receptors is a woman between 65 and 79 years old with COVID-19, enrolled during active disease.

As DNA, the CDR3 is TGTGCCAGTAGTATTTCCCTCTACAATGAGCAGTTCTTC. Amino acid sequence: CASSISLYNEQFF. The rearrangement uses TRBV19 and TRBJ2-1; D is unclear. V was trimmed by 3 bases and J by 3 bases, leaving 6 bases between them. The length of the CDR3 is 13 residues. Germline V gene lookup returns CDR1 LNHDA and CDR2 SQIVND (reference sequence).

V gene TRBV2 combines with J gene TRBJ2-2; tentative D call: TRBD2 (7 bases). CDR1 and CDR2 (germline): SNHLY, FYNNEI. Between the trimmed V and J ends, which lost 4 bases and 0 bases, there was a span of 9 bases. The CDR3 runs to 15 residues. The CDR3 nucleotides read TGTGCCAGCAGTGCGGGGGGCGCGAACACCGGGGAGCTGTTTTTT. Encoded protein: CASSAGGANTGELFF.

V and J are TRBV12-3 or TRBV12-4 and TRBJ2-7, with D tentatively TRBD1 (6 bases). The CDR3 extends over 13 amino acids. V was trimmed by 2 bases and J by 2 bases, leaving 7 bases between them. In DNA, the CDR3 is TGTGCCAGCAGTTTATACAGGGCCTACGAGCAGTACTTC. Translation gives CASSLYRAYEQYF.

The genes are TRBV2 and TRBJ1-2; 9 bases fit TRBD1. This CDR3 is built from 12 residues. Germline V gene sequence: CDR1 SNHLY, CDR2 FYNNEI. Losses at the gene ends were 10 bases for V and 8 bases for J; bases not matched to a gene: 8. The CDR3 loop is CATVTGGEGYTF. In nucleotides, the CDR3 is TGTGCCACCGTCACAGGGGGCGAGGGCTACACCTTC.

CDR3 sequence reads: CASSPTGEETQYF. The CDR3, as DNA: TGTGCCAGTAGTCCTACAGGCGAAGAGACCCAGTACTTC. The chain employs TRBV19 and TRBJ2-5, with D possibly matching TRBD1 (5 bases). Looked up from germline, CDR1 is LNHDA and CDR2 is SQIVND (reference sequence). V was shortened by 5 bases and J by 3 bases, with 10 bases between the two germline ends. The CDR3 has 13 amino acids.

The CDR3 DNA is TGCGCCAGCAGCTTGGAAGGGGTCGGCGGGGGGTACCAAGAGACCCAGTACTTC. This sequence encodes CASSLEGVGGGYQETQYF. This rearrangement joins TRBV5-1 to TRBJ2-5; TRBD2 matches 8 bases. The CDR3 totals 18 residues. Germline CDR1 and CDR2: SGHRS and YFSETQ. V was pared by 0 bases and J by 0 bases, with 10 bases of the junction left unmatched.

In this sample, this clone turned up a few times. V usage is TRBV2 and J usage is TRBJ1-2; possibly TRBD1 for D (6 bases). CDR3 length equals 17 residues. V shed 7 bases and J shed 0 bases, with 21 bases lying between them. The germline CDR1 and CDR2 sequences are SNHLY and FYNNEI. CDR3 amino acids: CASTGDIFQLANYGYTF. The CDR3 nucleotides read TGTGCCAGCACTGGGGACATCTTCCAATTAGCTAACTATGGCTACACCTTC.

The chain joins TRBV7-2 to TRBJ2-7, with 9 nucleotides matching TRBD1. The CDR3 has 13 residues. The V gene's germline CDR1 is SGHTA and CDR2 FQGNSA. J was trimmed by 7 bases and V by 5 bases; bases with no gene match: 6. CDR3 coding DNA: TGTGCCAGCAGCCCGCCGGACAGGGGAGAGCAGTACTTC. It specifies CASSPPDRGEQYF.

This sequence joins TRBV28 and TRBJ2-1; 7 bases are a match to TRBD2. This CDR3 comprises 14 residues. V trimming: 7 bases; J trimming: 7 bases; junction bases outside the gene matches: 10. Germline CDR1 reads MDHEN; CDR2 reads SYDVKM. CDR3 region: CASNVPWGGNEQFF. The CDR3 DNA reads TGTGCCAGCAACGTACCTTGGGGGGGGAATGAGCAGTTCTTC.

The chain carries TRBV5-5 and TRBJ2-5, with 8 bases fitting TRBD1. The CDR3 is 14 residues long. Germline CDR1 reads SGHKS; CDR2 reads YYEKEE (reference sequence). The V segment lost 5 bases and the J segment 5 bases; nucleotides outside the gene matches: 8. CDR3: CASRTTGGSETQYF. The CDR3, as DNA: TGTGCCAGCAGAACCACAGGGGGGTCTGAGACCCAGTACTTC.

This sequence joins TRBV24-1 and TRBJ1-6, with TRBD1 identical over 7 bases. Germline V gene sequence: CDR1 KGHDR, CDR2 SFDVKD. The CDR3 has 17 residues. V shed 10 bases and J 5 bases; nucleotides not matched to a gene: 16. The chain's CDR3 is CATLQTGKEEDNSPLHF. The CDR3 coding sequence is TGTGCCACTCTTCAGACAGGGAAGGAGGAGGATAATTCACCCCTCCACTTT.

This chain links TRBV28 with TRBJ2-7; 10 bases agree with TRBD1. V was clipped by 5 bases and J by 7 bases; unmatched bases: 5. CDR1 is MDHEN and CDR2 is SYDVKM in the germline V gene. This CDR3 is built from 13 residues. CDR3 sequence: CASSPGQGEEQYF. CDR3 DNA: TGTGCCAGCAGTCCCGGACAGGGGGAAGAGCAGTACTTC. The full variable domain, in which reference TRBV28 and TRBJ2-7 provide the parts outside the CDR3, is DVKVTQSSRYLVKRTGEKVFLECVQDMDHENMFWYRQDPGLGLRLIYFSYDVKMKEKGDIPEGYSVSREKKERFSLILESASTNQTSMYLCASSPGQGEEQYFGPGTRLTVT.

This chain joins TRBV3-1 (or the pseudogene TRBV3-2) and TRBJ2-1; TRBD2 agrees at 15 bases. Germline lookup yields CDR1 LGHDT and CDR2 YNNKEL (reference sequence). This CDR3 has 15 residues. V gave up 5 bases and J gave up 8 bases; unmatched junction bases: 4. CDR3: CASSFGLAGGHEQFF. The CDR3 DNA follows: TGTGCCAGCAGCTTCGGACTAGCGGGGGGGCATGAGCAGTTCTTC.

The genes are TRBV4-2 and TRBJ1-1, with a weak D call TRBD1 (5 bases). The germline V gene has CDR1 LGHNA and CDR2 YNFKEQ. The V gene lost 1 base and the J gene lost 6 bases, with 15 bases spanning the gap. CDR3 length equals 15 residues. CDR3 residues: CASSQGGSGGAEAFF. CDR3 in DNA: TGTGCCAGCAGCCAAGGAGGGTCAGGAGGGGCTGAAGCTTTCTTT.

The chain links TRBV28 to TRBJ1-5, with D tentatively TRBD1 (5 bases). CDR1 is MDHEN and CDR2 is SYDVKM in the germline V gene. Trimming removed 5 bases from V and 3 bases from J, with 17 bases in between. This CDR3 is built from 16 residues. CDR3 protein: CASSGARAGFNQPQHF. CDR3 bases: TGTGCCAGCAGTGGGGCTAGGGCAGGGTTCAATCAGCCCCAGCATTTT.

This clone has a handful of counts. The chain combines TRBV12-3 or TRBV12-4 with TRBJ1-4; possibly TRBD1 for D (5 bases). Trimming took off 6 bases at V and 13 bases at J, with 15 bases between the two ends. CDR3 size: 12 residues. CDR3 sequence (DNA): TGTGCCAGCAGGGGGGACTGGCCGAGACTGTTTTTT. This sequence encodes CASRGDWPRLFF.

V is TRBV9 and J is TRBJ2-5; tentatively, D is TRBD1 (6 bases). The CDR3 sequence is 14 residues long. V gave up 0 bases and J gave up 2 bases, with 8 bases separating them. Per the germline V gene, CDR1 is SGDLS and CDR2 is YYNGEE. The CDR3 protein is CASSVGQEQETQYF. As DNA, the CDR3 is TGTGCCAGCAGCGTAGGACAGGAGCAAGAGACCCAGTACTTC.

The chain joins TRBV19 to TRBJ2-5, with 14 bases that match TRBD2. Germline values: CDR1 LNHDA, CDR2 SQIVND (reference sequence). This CDR3 is 17 amino acids long. V gave up 5 bases and J gave up 8 bases; unmatched junction bases: 13. The chain's CDR3 is CASSPRTSGGPDGTQYF. In DNA form, the CDR3 reads TGTGCCAGTAGTCCCAGGACTAGCGGGGGGCCGGACGGAACCCAGTACTTC.